This entry is about one TCR beta chain. This clone was picked up a small number of times. What this receptor recognizes is not known. No much larger clonotype is one base removed from it; base qualities were not supplied. These data come from a study of blood T cell repertoires in COVID-19 (TCRdb year 2020). Notes on the research overall: Collaborator samples came from the United States, Italy and Spain and covered acute and convalescent phases of COVID-19. The prospective study material was composed of cDNA or gDNA derived from T cells, B-cell-depleted T cells, or PBMCs. Deeply sampled blood TCRbeta repertoires from subjects exposed to, actively infected with, or recovered from COVID-19 were included in the dataset. The repertoires were released in a freely available public database meant as a resource for research on the immune response to SARS-CoV-2. Samples came from the ongoing ImmuneRACE study (first 160 participants) plus 1,254 subjects from 6 global collaborators. A de-identified subject ID, COVID-19 status, age in years and sex were almost always included in the sample metadata. Where HLA class I and class II types were available, the types were taken from metadata supplied by the sample provider, not from assay-based typing.

One collaborating source in Seattle enrolled patients while the patients were actively infected and followed the patients over time throughout the course of disease. Whole blood was collected in K2EDTA tubes by collaborating institutions according to the institutions' own protocols. For TCRbeta analysis, collaborator samples were shipped as frozen whole blood, as isolated PBMCs, or as DNA extracted from either sample type. The study at large found these results: Clinical and demographic metadata were provided uncurated, with the amount varying by source and participant.

TCRbeta CDR3 regions were amplified from genomic DNA using the immunoSEQ Assay, a bias-controlled multiplex PCR. The original pipeline was this. Nucleated cell counts per sample were estimated from amplification of reference gene primers within the assay. Sequence reads were collapsed and filtered to measure the absolute abundance of every unique TCRbeta CDR3 rearrangement. Productive Simpson clonality was computed per sample as the square root of Simpson's diversity index over productive rearrangements. Sourced from immuneACCESS, this table was stored by TCRdb with only in-frame sequences that have V and J called. A share of the clones is absent; for the studies checked, an unresolved V gene accounts for under half, and the remainder has no known explanation. The DNA was the basis for D and trimming; V, J and clone size are from that table. The sample table records over 150,000 clones; approximately 90% of these occur just once. 18% of the sample rests with the top ten.

Sequenced input: peripheral blood. The receptor comes from a man aged 45-65 years with COVID-19, enrolled during active disease.

The nucleotides are TGTGCCAGCAGCTTAGGACTAGCGGGAGATAGTTGGTGGCAAGAGACCCAGTACTTC. This sequence encodes CASSLGLAGDSWWQETQYF. The chain was built from TRBV7-2 and TRBJ2-5, with 12 junctional bases fitting TRBD2. Based on the germline V gene, the CDR1 and CDR2 sequences are SGHTA and FQGNSA. The CDR3, cysteine through phenylalanine, is 19 amino acids long. Only the CDR3 DNA is retained, 57 bases long and in frame from the first base. The V end gives up 1 base and the J end 2 bases, leaving 11 bases in the junction not matched to a gene.